These 12 T cell receptor beta chains came from one sample sequenced in a study of Tregs in tolerant kidney transplant recipients. Using immunoSEQ multiplex PCR, the repertoire was profiled, and TCRdb retains in-frame clones only, with some absent. There are some 74,000 clones in the sample; about 91% occur only once, and 0.34% lies in the top ten. The input for sequencing was Tregs from blood, taken before the transplant. The receptors derive from a human donor who received a combined kidney and bone marrow transplant.

This clone is termed medium-sized. V is TRBV5-4 and J is TRBJ1-3; D remains unclear. Trimming removed 1 base from V and 0 bases from J, with 2 bases in between. CDR3 length equals 13 residues. Germline V gene lookup returns CDR1 SGHNT and CDR2 YYREEE (reference sequence). Here the CDR3 DNA reads TGTGCCAGCAGCTTGATCTCTGGAAACACCATATATTTT. Protein product: CASSLISGNTIYF.

V usage is TRBV7-9 and J usage is TRBJ2-5; either TRBD1 or TRBD2 may fit D (6 bases each). Looked up from germline, CDR1 is SEHNR and CDR2 is FQNEAQ (reference sequence). The length of the CDR3 is 15 residues. Trimming pared 7 bases from V and 4 bases from J, leaving 19 bases between. The CDR3 nucleotides read TGTGCCAGCAACGGCCCGGGGGCGCGAGGAGAGACCCAGTACTTC. Its protein product is CASNGPGARGETQYF.

The chain has TRBV11-2 and TRBJ1-3; TRBD1 matches 7 bases. Germline V gives CDR1 SGHAT, CDR2 FQNNGV. The J segment lost 0 bases and the V segment lost 5 bases, leaving 13 bases of the junction unmatched. This CDR3 has 18 amino acids. This CDR3 is CASSDRFQTGRSGNTIYF. CDR3 in DNA: TGTGCCAGCAGCGACAGGTTCCAGACAGGGCGCTCTGGAAACACCATATATTTT.

The chain has TRBV7-9 and TRBJ1-2; the D is unclear. V lost 5 bases to trimming and J lost 3 bases, with 13 bases between them. This CDR3 spans 14 amino acids. Germline CDR1 is SEHNR and CDR2 is FQNEAQ (reference sequence). Here the CDR3 DNA reads TGTGCCAGCAGCCCACCGGGAGATTACTATGGCTACACCTTC. It is translated as CASSPPGDYYGYTF.

The chain employs TRBV4-1 and TRBJ2-7; no reliable D call. The CDR3 is 13 residues long. Trimming stripped 4 bases from V and 2 bases from J, with 9 bases between. Germline V gives CDR1 MGHRA, CDR2 YSYEKL. CDR3 protein: CASSRQLPYEQYF. DNA for the CDR3: TGCGCCAGCAGCCGCCAACTCCCCTACGAGCAGTACTTC.

J is TRBJ1-2 and V is TRBV4-2; 9 bases are shared with TRBD1. The CDR3 extends over 14 amino acids. The ends lost 4 bases at V and 3 bases at J; junction bases unmatched: 3. The germline V gene encodes CDR1 LGHNA and CDR2 YNFKEQ. Written as DNA, the CDR3 is TGTGCCAGCAGCCGCACAGGGGGCGACTATGGCTACACCTTC. Translating it yields CASSRTGGDYGYTF.

The genes are TRBV25-1 and TRBJ2-1; D gene unclear. The ends were cut back, 4 bases at V and 10 bases at J, with 8 bases in the middle. The CDR3 runs to 11 residues. The V gene's germline CDR1 is MGHDK and CDR2 SYGVNS. The CDR3 DNA follows: TGTGCCAGCAGTGTCGAATGGGAGCAGTTCTTC. This sequence encodes CASSVEWEQFF.

The chain couples TRBV11-2 to TRBJ2-7; D gene ambiguous. Germline V CDR1 and CDR2: SGHAT, FQNNGV. This CDR3 region has 13 residues. V was trimmed by 4 bases and J by 3 bases, leaving 10 bases between them. The CDR3 region has the DNA TGTGCCAGCAGCTCCCACCTAAACTACGAGCAGTACTTC. It encodes CASSSHLNYEQYF.

The chain employs TRBV19 and TRBJ2-1, with 9 positions matching TRBD1. Trimming took 2 bases from V and 4 from J; bases not matched to a gene: 3. This CDR3 is built from 15 residues. Germline CDR1 reads LNHDA; CDR2 reads SQIVND (reference sequence). This CDR3 reads CASSIPGQGYNEQFF. Written as DNA, the CDR3 is TGTGCCAGTAGTATACCGGGACAGGGTTACAATGAGCAGTTCTTC.

This clone was recorded only once. The chain combines TRBV11-3 with TRBJ2-3; tentatively, D is TRBD1 or TRBD2 (5 bases each). The CDR3 totals 15 residues. The V and J ends lost 5 bases and 2 bases respectively, with 14 bases between them. Germline CDR1 and CDR2: SGHNT and YENEEA. In DNA form, the CDR3 reads TGTGCCAGCAGCAAACGAGGGGTGGCCACAGATACGCAGTATTTT. Translating it yields CASSKRGVATDTQYF.

The chain carries TRBV28 and TRBJ1-3; possibly TRBD1 for D (6 bases). Germline assignment: CDR1 MDHEN and CDR2 SYDVKM. Trimming left V 5 bases short and J 2 bases short, with 13 bases between. This CDR3 comprises 15 residues. The CDR3 nucleotides read TGTGCCAGCAGTACACCCGGGACACCTGGAAACACCATATATTTT. Translation gives CASSTPGTPGNTIYF.

The V call is TRBV7-2, the J call TRBJ2-5; 8 bases are a match to TRBD1. This CDR3 has 14 amino acids. With V trimmed by 2 bases and J by 7 bases, 6 bases remained unmatched. Germline V CDR1 and CDR2: SGHTA, FQGNSA. CDR3 in amino acids: CASSLTGQGWTQYF. Written as DNA, the CDR3 is TGTGCCAGCAGCTTAACCGGACAGGGATGGACCCAGTACTTC.